Sequencing of this T cell receptor (beta chain) was carried out in a study of vaccination effects on CD4 cells after COVID-19. Study-level background: Antigen-specific CD4+ T cell clonotypes were called by their expansion after viral peptide-pool culture in ViraFEST. Samples from a couple of convalescent patients were given 16 days and one week before vaccination.

The data were produced by immunoSEQ multiplex PCR, yet TCRdb's version contains in-frame clones alone and is incomplete. The profile shows tens of thousands of clones, under 85% of them singletons. CDR1 and CDR2 from the germline V gene are SGHAT and FQNNGV. Trimming took 5 bases from V and 9 from J, leaving 17 bases between them. The CDR3 is 14 amino acids. Study-wide findings and caveats: Predominantly, the post-vaccine spike-reactive clones of convalescents comprised new vaccine-induced clones.

As concerns this clone: Its antigen is unidentified.

Between days 9 and 10 of culture, CD4+ T cells were separated out. PCR showed that the person got SARS-CoV-2 infection at some point between March and December 2020. The receptor comes from a human donor who had a prior SARS-CoV-2 infection. The input for sequencing was CD4+ T cells from PBMCs cultured without peptide, taken before COVID-19 vaccination. This chain joins TRBV11-2 and TRBJ2-1; D may be TRBD2 (6 bases). The CDR3 here is CASSPLAGWSEQFF. In nucleotides, the CDR3 is TGTGCCAGCAGCCCTCTCGCGGGATGGAGTGAGCAGTTCTTC. The whole variable domain, filled in from reference TRBV11-2 and TRBJ2-1, reads EAGVAQSPRYKIIEKRQSVAFWCNPISGHATLYWYQQILGQGPKLLIQFQNNGVVDDSQLPKDRFSAERLKGVDSTLKIQPAKLEDSAVYLCASSPLAGWSEQFFGPGTRLTVL.